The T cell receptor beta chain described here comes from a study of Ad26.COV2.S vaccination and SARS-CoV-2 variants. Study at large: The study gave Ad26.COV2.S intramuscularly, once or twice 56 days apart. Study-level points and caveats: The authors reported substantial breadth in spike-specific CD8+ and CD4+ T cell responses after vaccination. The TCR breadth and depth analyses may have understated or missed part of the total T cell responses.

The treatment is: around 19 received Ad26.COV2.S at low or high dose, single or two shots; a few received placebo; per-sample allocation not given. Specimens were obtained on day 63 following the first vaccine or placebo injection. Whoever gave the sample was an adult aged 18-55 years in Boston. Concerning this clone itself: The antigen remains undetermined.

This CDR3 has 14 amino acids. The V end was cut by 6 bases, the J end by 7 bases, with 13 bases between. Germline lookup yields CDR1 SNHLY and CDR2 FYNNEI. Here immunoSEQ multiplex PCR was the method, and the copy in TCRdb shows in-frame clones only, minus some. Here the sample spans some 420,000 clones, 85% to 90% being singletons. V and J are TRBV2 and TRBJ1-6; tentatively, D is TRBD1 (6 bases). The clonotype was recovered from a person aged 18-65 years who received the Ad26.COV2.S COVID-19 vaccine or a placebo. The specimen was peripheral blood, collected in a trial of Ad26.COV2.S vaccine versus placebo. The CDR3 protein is CASREDGQNSPLHF. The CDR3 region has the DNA TGTGCCAGCAGGGAGGACGGACAGAATTCACCCCTCCACTTT.